These T cell receptor beta chains were read from a single sample in a study of cytomegalovirus exposure and HLA in healthy donors. Assay: immunoSEQ multiplex PCR; the TCRdb copy retains only in-frame clones and omits some. The table has under 250,000 clones, around 90% seen once. What was sequenced was PBMCs. The receptors here all came from a woman aged 18-29 years in good health and CMV-seropositive. CDR3s include the opening cysteine and the closing phenylalanine or tryptophan. Each record gives: clone size, J gene, V gene, D gene, CDR3 protein, CDR3 DNA. A D gene is named only where the DNA matches it firmly. Size tells how often a clone was seen (once, few, many) or the class of an expanded clone, and some rows leave it out.

NA TRBJ2-5 TRBV6-5 TRBD2 CASSYFFGGSGETQYF TGTGCCAGCAGTTACTTCTTCGGCGGGAGCGGGGAGACCCAGTACTTC
NA TRBJ2-7 TRBV28 TRBD1 CASRPEGGAQYEQYF TGTGCCAGCAGGCCGGAAGGGGGCGCGCAGTACGAGCAGTACTTC
once TRBJ2-1 TRBV5-1 TRBD2 CASSSAGNRYNEQFF TGCGCCAGCAGCTCAGCGGGAAATCGTTACAATGAGCAGTTCTTC
NA TRBJ2-3 TRBV14 TRBD1 CASSQLQGRGATDTQYF TGTGCCAGCAGCCAGCTACAGGGGCGTGGGGCCACAGATACGCAGTATTTT
NA TRBJ2-7 TRBV7-9 NA CASSLGGLLSSYEQYF TGTGCCAGCAGCTTAGGGGGACTTTTGAGCTCCTACGAGCAGTACTTC
NA TRBJ2-7 TRBV19 NA CASTGDPYEQYF TGTGCCAGTACAGGCGATCCCTACGAGCAGTACTTC
NA TRBJ2-2 TRBV9 NA CASNRESATGELFF TGTGCCAGCAACCGAGAAAGCGCCACCGGGGAGCTGTTTTTT
few TRBJ1-1 TRBV18 TRBD1 CASSPGTGNTEAFF TGTGCCAGCTCACCTGGGACAGGGAACACTGAAGCTTTCTTT
NA TRBJ1-5 TRBV28 NA CASSPPLVRIGNQPQHF TGTGCCAGCAGTCCTCCCCTAGTGAGGATTGGGAATCAGCCCCAGCATTTT
NA TRBJ2-7 TRBV27 TRBD2 CASSLSQRGAYEQYF TGTGCCAGCAGTTTATCTCAGCGGGGGGCCTACGAGCAGTACTTC
NA TRBJ2-3 TRBV19 TRBD2 CASSIGGSGGDTQYF TGTGCCAGTAGTATTGGCGGGAGCGGCGGCGATACGCAGTATTTT
once TRBJ2-3 TRBV20-1 NA CSATPVDTQYF TGCAGTGCTACCCCCGTGGATACGCAGTATTTT
few TRBJ1-1 TRBV28 TRBD1 CASRLGTGGTEAFF TGTGCCAGCAGATTGGGGACAGGGGGGACTGAAGCTTTCTTT
NA TRBJ1-2 TRBV7-9 TRBD1 CASSRQGWENYGYTF TGTGCCAGCAGTAGACAGGGTTGGGAGAACTATGGCTACACCTTC
NA TRBJ2-7 TRBV11-3 TRBD2 CASSLGPGGEQYF TGTGCCAGCAGCTTAGGCCCGGGAGGCGAGCAGTACTTC
NA TRBJ1-2 TRBV10-3 NA CAISEEQGMKVDGYTF TGTGCCATCAGTGAAGAACAGGGCATGAAGGTTGATGGCTACACCTTC
once TRBJ1-2 TRBV7-2 NA CASSLRNYGYTF TGTGCCAGCAGCTTGCGGAACTATGGCTACACCTTC
NA TRBJ1-2 TRBV27 NA CASSLSRRSYGYTF TGTGCCAGCAGTTTATCGAGGCGTTCATATGGCTACACCTTC
NA TRBJ2-1 TRBV9 NA CASSPQERSFDEQFF TGTGCCAGCAGCCCACAGGAGAGGAGCTTCGATGAGCAGTTCTTC
NA TRBJ2-1 TRBV19 TRBD2 CASSIGTSGRDEQFF TGTGCCAGTAGTATAGGAACTAGCGGGAGAGATGAGCAGTTCTTC
NA TRBJ2-3 TRBV27 NA CASRSLAAASVSTDTQYF TGTGCCAGCAGGTCTCTCGCGGCGGCTAGTGTTAGCACAGATACGCAGTATTTT
NA TRBJ2-6 TRBV30 NA CAWSRDIPSGANVLTF TGTGCCTGGAGTCGGGACATACCCTCTGGGGCCAACGTCCTGACTTTC
NA TRBJ1-1 TRBV29-1 NA CSVWRLNTEAFF TGCAGCGTTTGGCGGTTGAACACTGAAGCTTTCTTT
NA TRBJ2-3 TRBV5-1 NA CASSLVTGTRPGTDTQYF TGCGCCAGCAGCTTGGTGACCGGGACACGCCCGGGAACAGATACGCAGTATTTT
NA TRBJ1-2 TRBV19 TRBD1 CASSRTGAGYTF TGTGCCAGTAGCAGGACAGGGGCTGGCTACACCTTC
NA TRBJ2-3 TRBV19 TRBD1 CASSILGTGTDTQYF TGTGCCAGTAGTATCCTAGGGACAGGGACAGATACGCAGTATTTT
NA TRBJ2-1 TRBV7-3 NA CASTAGVGYNEQFF TGTGCCAGCACGGCTGGAGTCGGGTACAATGAGCAGTTCTTC
NA TRBJ1-5 TRBV6-5 NA CASLENGVQPQHF TGTGCCAGCTTAGAAAACGGGGTTCAGCCCCAGCATTTT
NA TRBJ1-5 TRBV7-8 NA CATWGGRPGQPQHF TGTGCCACCTGGGGGGGGCGACCAGGCCAGCCCCAGCATTTT
few TRBJ1-1 TRBV11-2 NA CASSLATGSYTEAFF TGTGCCAGCAGCTTAGCTACAGGGAGCTACACTGAAGCTTTCTTT
NA TRBJ2-1 TRBV30 TRBD2 CAWSVQSGRGNEQFF TGTGCCTGGAGTGTACAAAGCGGGAGAGGTAATGAGCAGTTCTTC
NA TRBJ2-5 TRBV30 TRBD2 CAWSVKGLGETQYF TGTGCCTGGAGTGTAAAGGGACTAGGAGAGACCCAGTACTTC
NA TRBJ2-5 TRBV4-1 TRBD2 CASSQDLAGGRAQYF TGCGCCAGCAGCCAAGATCTAGCGGGAGGGCGGGCCCAGTACTTC
NA TRBJ1-2 TRBV27 TRBD1 CASRTFIRDRGHHGYTF TGTGCCAGCAGGACATTCATAAGGGACAGGGGACACCATGGCTACACCTTC
NA TRBJ1-4 TRBV7-9 NA CASSLLGQDNEKLFF TGTGCCAGCAGTCTATTGGGGCAGGATAATGAAAAACTGTTTTTT
NA TRBJ2-3 TRBV7-9 TRBD1 CASRLPGTGGTDTQYF TGTGCCAGCAGACTCCCCGGGACAGGGGGCACAGATACGCAGTATTTT
once TRBJ2-7 TRBV25-1 TRBD1 CARRQGPSDEQYF TGTGCCAGGCGACAGGGCCCCTCGGACGAGCAGTACTTC
NA TRBJ2-7 TRBV18 TRBD1 CASSPPSQGAGEQYF TGTGCCAGCTCACCACCGTCCCAGGGGGCCGGGGAGCAGTACTTC
NA TRBJ2-5 TRBV7-6 NA CASSLGTRGFGQETQYF TGTGCCAGCAGCTTAGGTACCAGGGGTTTCGGCCAAGAGACCCAGTACTTC
NA TRBJ1-3 TRBV5-1 NA CASSTSGGGGNTIYF TGCGCCAGCAGCACGTCGGGAGGGGGAGGAAACACCATATATTTT
NA TRBJ2-3 TRBV6-6 NA CASGVSRGLSTDTQYF TGTGCCAGCGGGGTTTCGAGGGGACTGAGCACAGATACGCAGTATTTT
NA TRBJ2-5 TRBV18 NA CASSPGAGEETQYF TGTGCCAGCTCACCTGGGGCAGGGGAGGAGACCCAGTACTTC
NA TRBJ1-2 TRBV2 NA CASSDAARPGRGYTF TGTGCCAGCAGTGATGCGGCCCGCCCCGGTCGGGGCTACACCTTC
NA TRBJ2-5 TRBV11-2 NA CASSLGTGRAYF TGTGCCAGCAGCTTAGGCACAGGGAGGGCGTACTTC
NA TRBJ2-1 TRBV5-1 TRBD1 CASSLRGQVYYEQFF TGCGCCAGCAGCTTGAGGGGACAGGTTTACTATGAGCAGTTCTTC
few TRBJ2-1 TRBV2 TRBD1 CASVSGQGYNEQFF TGTGCCAGCGTTTCTGGACAGGGCTACAATGAGCAGTTCTTC
NA TRBJ2-7 TRBV15 NA CATSTVTGQYEQYF TGTGCCACCAGCACAGTTACAGGGCAATACGAGCAGTACTTC
NA TRBJ2-3 TRBV14 NA CASSHQSTDTQYF TGTGCCAGCAGCCACCAAAGCACAGATACGCAGTATTTT
once TRBJ2-7 TRBV4-1 TRBD2 CASSQGAGAYEQYF TGCGCCAGCAGCCAAGGGGCGGGAGCCTACGAGCAGTACTTC
NA TRBJ2-2 TRBV27 TRBD2 CASSLKGSGRKLFF TGTGCCAGCAGTTTAAAGGGTAGCGGGAGAAAGCTGTTTTTT
NA TRBJ1-2 TRBV6-1 NA CASSERPEENYGYTF TGTGCCAGCAGTGAGAGGCCGGAGGAAAACTATGGCTACACCTTC
NA TRBJ1-5 TRBV4-1 NA CASSQGAPFNNQPQHF TGCGCCAGCAGCCAAGGGGCCCCTTTTAACAATCAGCCCCAGCATTTT
NA TRBJ1-2 TRBV5-4 NA CASSPRVGGYTF TGTGCCAGCAGCCCCAGGGTGGGGGGCTACACCTTC
NA TRBJ2-3 TRBV4-1 NA CASSQNRAPSGTDTQYF TGCGCCAGCAGCCAAAATCGGGCCCCCTCAGGGACAGATACGCAGTATTTT
NA TRBJ2-3 TRBV11-3 TRBD2 CASRGRLAGVSDTQYF TGTGCCAGCAGGGGTAGACTAGCGGGAGTCTCAGATACGCAGTATTTT
NA TRBJ1-2 TRBV6-5 TRBD1 CASSLTGHQGGYTF TGTGCCAGCAGTTTGACAGGGCATCAAGGAGGCTACACCTTC
NA TRBJ1-4 TRBV15 NA CADRWRVRFATNEKLFF TGTGCCGACAGATGGAGGGTTCGATTTGCAACTAATGAAAAACTGTTTTTT
NA TRBJ2-1 TRBV7-9 NA CASSYRVGEQFF TGTGCCAGCAGCTACAGGGTAGGTGAGCAGTTCTTC
NA TRBJ1-1 TRBV15 NA CATSRDLAGNTEAFF TGTGCCACCAGCAGAGATTTGGCGGGGAACACTGAAGCTTTCTTT